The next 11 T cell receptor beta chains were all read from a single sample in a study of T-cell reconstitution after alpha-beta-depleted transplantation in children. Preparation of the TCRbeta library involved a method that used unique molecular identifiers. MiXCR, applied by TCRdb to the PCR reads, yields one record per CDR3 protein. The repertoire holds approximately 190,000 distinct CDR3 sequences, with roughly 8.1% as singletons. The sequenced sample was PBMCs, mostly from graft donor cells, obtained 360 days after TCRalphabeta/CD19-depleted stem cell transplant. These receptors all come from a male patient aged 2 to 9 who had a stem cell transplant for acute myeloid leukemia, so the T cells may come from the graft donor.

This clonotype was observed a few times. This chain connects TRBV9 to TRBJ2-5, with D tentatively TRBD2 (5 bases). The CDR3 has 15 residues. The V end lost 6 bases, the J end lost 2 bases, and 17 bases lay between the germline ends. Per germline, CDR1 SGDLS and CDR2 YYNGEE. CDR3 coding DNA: TGTGCCAGCACCTCTACCAGCGGCGGTCAAGAGACCCAGTACTTC. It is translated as CASTSTSGGQETQYF.

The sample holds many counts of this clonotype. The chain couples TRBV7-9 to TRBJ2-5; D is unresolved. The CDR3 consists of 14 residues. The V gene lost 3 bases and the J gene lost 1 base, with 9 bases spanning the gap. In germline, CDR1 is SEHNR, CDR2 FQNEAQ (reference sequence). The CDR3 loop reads CASSFETLQETQYF. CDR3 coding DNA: TGTGCCAGCAGCTTTGAAACCCTCCAAGAGACCCAGTACTTC. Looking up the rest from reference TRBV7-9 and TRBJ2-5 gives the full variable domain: DTGVSQNPRHKITKRGQNVTFRCDPISEHNRLYWYRQTLGQGPEFLTYFQNEAQLEKSRLLSDRFSAERPKGSFSTLEIQRTEQGDSAMYLCASSFETLQETQYFGPGTRLLVL.

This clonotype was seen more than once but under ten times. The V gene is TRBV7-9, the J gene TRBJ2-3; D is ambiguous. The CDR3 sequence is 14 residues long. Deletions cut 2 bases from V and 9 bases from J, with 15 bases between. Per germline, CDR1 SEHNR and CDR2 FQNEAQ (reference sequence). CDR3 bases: TGTGCCAGCAGCTTACGTCAACCAGCTGGGACGCAGTATTTT. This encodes CASSLRQPAGTQYF.

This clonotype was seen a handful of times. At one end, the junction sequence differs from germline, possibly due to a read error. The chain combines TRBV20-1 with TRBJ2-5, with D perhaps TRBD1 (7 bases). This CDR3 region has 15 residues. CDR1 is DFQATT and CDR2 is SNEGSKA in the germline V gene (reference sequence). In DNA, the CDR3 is TGCTGTGCTACCTTCGGGGGACAGCTTCTGGAGACCCAGTACTTC. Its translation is CCATFGGQLLETQYF.

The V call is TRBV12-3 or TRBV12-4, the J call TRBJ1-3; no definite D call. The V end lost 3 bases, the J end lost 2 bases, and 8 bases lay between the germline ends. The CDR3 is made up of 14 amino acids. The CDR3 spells CASSFLGPGNTIYF. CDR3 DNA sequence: TGTGCCAGCAGTTTCCTAGGGCCTGGAAACACCATATATTTT.

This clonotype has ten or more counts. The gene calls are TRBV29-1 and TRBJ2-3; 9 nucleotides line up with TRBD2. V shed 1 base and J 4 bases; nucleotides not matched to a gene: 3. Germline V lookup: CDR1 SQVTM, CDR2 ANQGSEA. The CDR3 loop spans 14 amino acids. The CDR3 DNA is TGCAGCGTTGAAGGGCTAGCGGGGCCAGATACGCAGTATTTT. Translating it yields CSVEGLAGPDTQYF.

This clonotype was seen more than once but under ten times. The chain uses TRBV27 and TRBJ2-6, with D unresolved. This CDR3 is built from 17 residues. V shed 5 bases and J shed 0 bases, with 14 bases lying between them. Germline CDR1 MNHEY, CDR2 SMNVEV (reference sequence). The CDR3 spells CASSPPPLRSGANVLTF. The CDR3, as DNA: TGTGCCAGCAGTCCCCCACCCCTCCGCTCTGGGGCCAACGTCCTGACTTTC.

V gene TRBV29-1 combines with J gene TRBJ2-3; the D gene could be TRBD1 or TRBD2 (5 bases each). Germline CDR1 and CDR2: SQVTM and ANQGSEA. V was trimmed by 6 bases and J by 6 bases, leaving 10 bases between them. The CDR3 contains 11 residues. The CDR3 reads CSVGDLDTQYF. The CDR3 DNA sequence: TGCAGCGTCGGGGACCTCGATACGCAGTATTTT.

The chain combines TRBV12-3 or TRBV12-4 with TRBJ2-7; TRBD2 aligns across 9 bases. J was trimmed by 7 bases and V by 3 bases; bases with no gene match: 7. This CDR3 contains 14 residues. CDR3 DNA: TGTGCCAGCAGTTTGGGTAGCGGGGGAAGTGAGCAGTACGTC. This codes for CASSLGSGGSEQYV.

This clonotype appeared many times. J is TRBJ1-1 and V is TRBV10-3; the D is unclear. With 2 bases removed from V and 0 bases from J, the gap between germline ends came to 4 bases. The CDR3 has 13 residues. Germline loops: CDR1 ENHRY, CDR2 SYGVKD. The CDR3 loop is CAISEGVNTEAFF. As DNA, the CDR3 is TGTGCCATCAGTGAGGGCGTGAACACTGAAGCTTTCTTT.

The CDR3 protein is CASSHRSVGAFF. Written as DNA, the CDR3 is TGTGCCAGCAGCCACCGGTCGGTGGGGGCTTTCTTT. The rearrangement uses TRBV6-1 and TRBJ1-1; D not certain. V lost 6 bases to trimming and J lost 11 bases, with 16 bases between them. CDR3 length: 12 amino acids. The V gene's germline CDR1 is MNHNS and CDR2 SASEGT.